The rows below give T cell receptor beta chains drawn from one sample of a study of T cells after yellow fever vaccination. TCRdb passed the 5' RACE reads through MiXCR, listing each CDR3 protein once. The data show 400,000 to 650,000 distinct CDR3 sequences, roughly a fifth seen once. Sequencing used PBMCs, obtained roughly 20 days after the first yellow fever vaccination. All receptors derive from a man between 18 and 35 years old who received the YFV17D yellow fever vaccine. The CDR3 runs from the conserved cysteine through the conserved F or W. Fields, in order: D gene, V gene, clone size, J gene, CDR3 DNA, CDR3 protein. D genes are given only for firm matches. The size of a clone is reported for some rows only, either as once, few or many, or as a class for expanded clones.

TRBD2	TRBV9	-	TRBJ2-3	TGTGCCAGCAGCGTAGAGGGGCTAGCGGGGGCTAGCCACCGCTCCACAGATACGCAGTATTTT	CASSVEGLAGASHRSTDTQYF
-	TRBV20-1	few	TRBJ1-1	TGCAGTGCCCCCCTACAGGTTGGGGGGAACACTGAAGCTTTCTTT	CSAPLQVGGNTEAFF
TRBD2	TRBV5-1	few	TRBJ2-1	TGCGCCAGCAGCCCTAGCGGGGGTTACAGGGATGAGCAGTTCTTC	CASSPSGGYRDEQFF
TRBD1	TRBV27	few	TRBJ1-2	TGTGCCAGCAGCCTGGGGACAGACCCTTATGGCTACACCTTC	CASSLGTDPYGYTF
-	TRBV6-1	-	TRBJ1-5	TGTGCCAGCCAGCAGGGAGGCAATCAGCCCCAGCATTTT	CASQQGGNQPQHF
TRBD1	TRBV12-3/TRBV12-4	few	TRBJ2-1	TGTGCCAGCAGTTACAGGGGCGTAAGGGGCAATGAGCAGTTCTTC	CASSYRGVRGNEQFF
TRBD1	TRBV7-2	few	TRBJ2-2	TGTGCCAGCAGCTTAGGAACAGGGGGCTGGACCGGGGAGCTGTTTTTT	CASSLGTGGWTGELFF
TRBD1	TRBV5-1	-	TRBJ2-1	TGCGCCAGCAGCGCTCAGGGGGAAGAGCAGTTCTTC	CASSAQGEEQFF
-	TRBV10-3	few	TRBJ1-3	TGTGCCATATCCGAGGGTTATGGAAACACCATATATTTT	CAISEGYGNTIYF
TRBD2	TRBV20-1	few	TRBJ2-3	TGCAGTGCCCCTTCGGGACTAGTCCCAGATACGCAGTATTTT	CSAPSGLVPDTQYF
-	TRBV5-5	-	TRBJ2-5	TGTGCCAGCAGCTTTGTCCTAGCACGAGAGACCCAGTACTTC	CASSFVLARETQYF
-	TRBV20-1	few	TRBJ1-2	TGCAGTGCTAGGGGCAGCGTCTATGGCTACACCTTC	CSARGSVYGYTF
-	TRBV20-1	few	TRBJ2-1	TGCAGTGCTAGAGATTTGATGTCTACTCCACGTGAGCAGTTCTTC	CSARDLMSTPREQFF
-	TRBV9	-	TRBJ2-2	TGTGCCAGCAGCCGGCAGGGGTTCACCGGGGAGCTGTTTTTT	CASSRQGFTGELFF
-	TRBV7-8	few	TRBJ1-5	TGTGCCAGCAGCTTAGACGGGCGGCCCAATCAGCCCCAGCATTTT	CASSLDGRPNQPQHF
-	TRBV20-1	-	TRBJ1-5	TGCAGTGCCGCAGGAGGGAACCAGCCCCAGCATTTT	CSAAGGNQPQHF
-	TRBV7-2	few	TRBJ2-5	TGTGCCAGCAGCTTTGGGCTGACGGAAACCCAGTACTTC	CASSFGLTETQYF
TRBD2	TRBV7-9	few	TRBJ2-3	TGTGCCAGCTACCTTACTCCAGCGGGGGCAAGCGGAGATACGCAGTATTTT	CASYLTPAGASGDTQYF
-	TRBV10-3	few	TRBJ2-3	TGTGCCACGAGACCCGGGGCAGATACGCAGTATTTT	CATRPGADTQYF
-	TRBV5-4	-	TRBJ2-7	TGTGCCAGCAGCTTGGTGGCAGGGGAGAAATACGAGCAGTACTTC	CASSLVAGEKYEQYF
-	TRBV7-6	many	TRBJ2-5	TGTGCCAGCAGCTTAGTTAAAGGCCAAGAGACCCAGTACTTC	CASSLVKGQETQYF
-	TRBV18	few	TRBJ2-4	TGTGCCAGCTCGCCCCGTGGGGGCATTGAGAGAAACATTCAGTACTTC	CASSPRGGIERNIQYF
-	TRBV12-3/TRBV12-4	few	TRBJ2-6	TGTGCCAGCAGTCCAGGACTGCAAAACTCTGGGGCCAACGTCCTGACTTTC	CASSPGLQNSGANVLTF
-	TRBV28	-	TRBJ2-6	TGTGCCAGCAGTTTATTAAGCTTGAGGATCCTCTCTGGGGCCAACGTCCTGACTTTC	CASSLLSLRILSGANVLTF
TRBD1	TRBV4-1	-	TRBJ2-5	TGCGCCAGCAGCCAAGATGGGGGGGACAGGGGGCAATCGGCCCAGTACTTC	CASSQDGGDRGQSAQYF
-	TRBV10-3	-	TRBJ1-3	TGTGCCACCCGCCCAAGAATCGGGAACACCATATATTTT	CATRPRIGNTIYF
-	TRBV7-8	-	TRBJ1-4	TGTGCCAGCGGGGCGTTTGGGCCCCTCGGTGAAAAACTGTTTTTT	CASGAFGPLGEKLFF
TRBD2	TRBV4-3	many	TRBJ2-5	TGCGCCAGCAGCCCGTCACTAGCGACCGAGACCCAGTACTTC	CASSPSLATETQYF
-	TRBV9	few	TRBJ2-2	TGTGCCAGCAGCGCTAGCTTTGGCACCGGGGAGCTGTTTTTT	CASSASFGTGELFF
-	TRBV12-3/TRBV12-4	-	TRBJ2-5	TGTGCCAGCAGTTTATGGGAGTACCAAGAGACCCAGTACTTC	CASSLWEYQETQYF
-	TRBV12-3/TRBV12-4	-	TRBJ1-5	TGTGCCAGCAGTTTCGGCGGATCGAATGATCAGCCCCAGCATTTT	CASSFGGSNDQPQHF
-	TRBV15	many	TRBJ2-1	TGTGCCACCAGCAGAGACGCAGGGACCCAACCGTACAATGAGCAGTTCTTC	CATSRDAGTQPYNEQFF
TRBD1	TRBV5-1	few	TRBJ2-1	TGCGCCAGCAGCTTGTATCAGGGGGCGAGGAATGAGCAGTTCTTC	CASSLYQGARNEQFF
TRBD1	TRBV12-3/TRBV12-4	few	TRBJ2-3	TGTGCCAGCAGCTTCACAGGGGCGAACACAGATACGCAGTATTTT	CASSFTGANTDTQYF
TRBD1	TRBV19	-	TRBJ2-5	TGTGCCAGTAGTATCAGACAGGGAGAGACCCAGTACTTC	CASSIRQGETQYF
-	TRBV4-3	-	TRBJ2-3	TGCGCCAGCAGCCAAGCACGGGACCTACAAGGGGGGACAGATACGCAGTATTTT	CASSQARDLQGGTDTQYF
TRBD1	TRBV5-1	-	TRBJ2-7	TGCGCCAGCAGCCTAGGGTCGGGACAGGGGGTAAACGAGCAGTACTTC	CASSLGSGQGVNEQYF
TRBD1	TRBV9	-	TRBJ1-2	TGTGCCAGCAGCGTATCCGGGACAGGAAAAAACTATGGCTACACCTTC	CASSVSGTGKNYGYTF
TRBD2	TRBV9	-	TRBJ2-3	TGTGCCAGCAGTCCTTGGCGGGGGAGCACAGATACGCAGTATTTT	CASSPWRGSTDTQYF
TRBD1	TRBV6-2/TRBV6-3	-	TRBJ1-1	TGTGCCAGCAGATCCGGGACAGGGATTGAAGCTTTCTTT	CASRSGTGIEAFF
TRBD2	TRBV9	few	TRBJ2-1	TGTGCCAGCAGCGCGCGACTAGCGGGCGTCAATGAGCAGTTCTTC	CASSARLAGVNEQFF
-	TRBV5-6	-	TRBJ2-4	TGTGCCAGCAGCTTGGGGACCGACATTCAGTACTTC	CASSLGTDIQYF
TRBD2	TRBV5-1	-	TRBJ2-3	TGCGCCAGCAGCTTGACTAGCGGGGTATCCACAGATACGCAGTATTTT	CASSLTSGVSTDTQYF
TRBD1	TRBV6-2/TRBV6-3	few	TRBJ2-1	TGTGCCAGCAGTTACTCTTCGCATTCCGGGACAGGGGGCATGGGTGAGCAGTTCTTC	CASSYSSHSGTGGMGEQFF
TRBD2	TRBV7-2	-	TRBJ2-3	TGTGCCAGCAACCCACTAGCGGGGTTCACAGATACGCAGTATTTT	CASNPLAGFTDTQYF
-	TRBV11-2	-	TRBJ1-4	TGTGCCAGCAGCATTTCAGGGTCAACTAATGAAAAACTGTTTTTT	CASSISGSTNEKLFF
TRBD1	TRBV7-2	-	TRBJ1-6	TGTGCCAGCAGCTTATACCCTCCGGGACAGGGCAATTCACCCCTCCACTTT	CASSLYPPGQGNSPLHF
TRBD1	TRBV19	-	TRBJ2-7	TGTGCCAGTAGTATACAGGGACAGATCTACGAGCAGTACTTC	CASSIQGQIYEQYF
-	TRBV7-2	many	TRBJ1-2	TGTGCCAGCAGCTTAGCCGGGACCTCCAATGGCTACACCTTC	CASSLAGTSNGYTF
-	TRBV7-2	few	TRBJ2-5	TGTGCCAGCAGCTTCAGGGGGGCCCGGGAGACCCAGTACTTC	CASSFRGARETQYF
TRBD1	TRBV5-1	-	TRBJ2-3	TGCGCCACCAGGCCAGGGGACAGGGGCACAGATACGCAGTATTTT	CATRPGDRGTDTQYF
-	TRBV5-1	few	TRBJ2-7	TGCGCCAGCCACCTCGACGGTGCCTACGAGCAGTACTTC	CASHLDGAYEQYF
-	TRBV29-1	many	TRBJ2-7	TGCAGCGTTGAAACCGTGGGTGTTTACGAGCAGTACTTC	CSVETVGVYEQYF
-	TRBV7-2	few	TRBJ2-5	TGTGCCAGCAGCTTAACCCGTTCCCAGTACTTC	CASSLTRSQYF
TRBD2	TRBV10-2	few	TRBJ2-3	TGCGCCAGCAGTGAGAGAAGGACTAGATCAGATACGCAGTATTTT	CASSERRTRSDTQYF
-	TRBV2	few	TRBJ1-2	TGTGCCAGCAGTGTCCAGGGGAACAACTATGGCTACACCTTC	CASSVQGNNYGYTF